This TCR beta chain was observed in a study of shared clonotypes between healthy human individuals. The wider study: Contributing individuals were two females and three males aged 18 to 49. Findings of the study overall: Genetic and exposure-history diversity was limited by the few donors.

About 100 million PBMCs per unsorted sample were used for genomic DNA. Unsorted PBMC DNA was sequenced on ten immunoSEQ deep assay plates. The data were produced by immunoSEQ multiplex PCR, yet TCRdb's version contains in-frame clones alone and is incomplete. The sample gives some 500,000 clones, roughly 85% of which show up once; about an eighth is in the top ten. Points on this clone: Its specificity is unknown.

Sequenced input: PBMCs. The TCR was taken from a woman aged 35 to 49 in good health. Some clones in this sample may be carry-over from other donors' samples.

The CDR3 protein is CAISEMTRIHEQYF. The CDR3 nucleotides read TGTGCCATCAGTGAGATGACTAGAATCCACGAGCAGTACTTC. V is TRBV10-3 and J is TRBJ2-7; D might be TRBD2 (6 bases). The germline CDR1 and CDR2 sequences are ENHRY and SYGVKD. V was shortened by 2 bases and J by 5 bases, with 13 bases between the two germline ends. The CDR3 contains 14 residues.